This T cell receptor (beta chain) was recovered during a study of patients and donors after allogeneic stem cell transplantation. Looked up from germline, CDR1 is SGDLS and CDR2 is YYNGEE. The CDR3 sequence is 13 residues long. Between the trimmed V and J ends, which lost 0 bases and 9 bases, there was a span of 10 bases. TCRdb reprocessed the RT-PCR reads with MiXCR, giving one entry per CDR3 protein. The sample records over 130,000 distinct CDR3 sequences, 37% being singletons. The receptor's source is a human donor who was either an allogeneic HSCT recipient or a stem cell or donor lymphocyte infusion donor (not recorded which). It is not recorded whose cells these are; they may come from a transplant donor. Sequencing used blood, either unsorted or a sorted T cell fraction (not recorded which). The chain employs TRBV9 and TRBJ2-1; D perhaps matches TRBD2 (6 bases). In nucleotides, the CDR3 is TGTGCCAGCAGCGTAGAAGCTAGCGTTGAGCAGTTCTTC. Encoded protein: CASSVEASVEQFF.